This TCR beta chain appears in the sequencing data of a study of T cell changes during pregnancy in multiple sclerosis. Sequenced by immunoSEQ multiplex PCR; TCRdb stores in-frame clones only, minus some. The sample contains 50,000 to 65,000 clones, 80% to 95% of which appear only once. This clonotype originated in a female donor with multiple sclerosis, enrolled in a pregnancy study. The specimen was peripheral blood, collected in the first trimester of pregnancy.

Here the CDR3 reads CASSIGGTGGGYGYTF. The CDR3 DNA follows: TGTGCCAGTAGTATTGGAGGGACCGGCGGTGGCTATGGCTACACCTTC. This rearrangement joins TRBV19 to TRBJ1-2; the D gene is possibly TRBD1 (5 bases). CDR1 is LNHDA, CDR2 SQIVND, per germline (reference sequence). There are 16 residues in the CDR3. V was pared by 3 bases and J by 4 bases, with 18 bases between.